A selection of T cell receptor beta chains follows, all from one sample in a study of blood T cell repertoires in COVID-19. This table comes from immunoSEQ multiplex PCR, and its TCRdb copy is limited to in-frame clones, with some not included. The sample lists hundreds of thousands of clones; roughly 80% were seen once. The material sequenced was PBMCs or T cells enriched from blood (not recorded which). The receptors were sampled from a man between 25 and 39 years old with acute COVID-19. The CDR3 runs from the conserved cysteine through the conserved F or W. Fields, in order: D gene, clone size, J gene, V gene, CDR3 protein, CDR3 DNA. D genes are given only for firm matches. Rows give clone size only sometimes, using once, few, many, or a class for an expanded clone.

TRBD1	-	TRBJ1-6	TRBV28	CAIRGTGRSPLHF	TGTGCCATCCGCGGGACAGGGAGGTCACCCCTCCACTTT
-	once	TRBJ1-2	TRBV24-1	CATTLFTGPGRGYTF	TGTGCCACCACCTTATTCACGGGCCCCGGGAGGGGCTACACCTTC
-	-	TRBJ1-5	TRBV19	CASSTGSLVGQPQHF	TGTGCCAGTAGTACCGGCAGCCTAGTAGGTCAGCCCCAGCATTTT
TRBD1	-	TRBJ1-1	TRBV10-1	CASTGQRNTEAFF	TGCGCCAGCACGGGACAGCGGAACACTGAAGCTTTCTTT
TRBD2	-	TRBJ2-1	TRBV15	CATSRAGLAGESEQFF	TGTGCCACCAGCAGAGCGGGACTAGCGGGAGAGTCTGAGCAGTTCTTC
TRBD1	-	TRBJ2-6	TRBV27	CASRQGSSGANVLTF	TGTGCCAGTCGACAGGGCAGCTCTGGGGCCAACGTCCTGACTTTC
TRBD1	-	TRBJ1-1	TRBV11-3	CASSLPWTGLTEAFF	TGTGCCAGCAGCTTACCCTGGACAGGGCTCACTGAAGCTTTCTTT
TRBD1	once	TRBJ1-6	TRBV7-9	CASSFGTGGGNSPLHF	TGTGCCAGCAGCTTCGGGACAGGGGGCGGAAATTCACCCCTCCACTTT
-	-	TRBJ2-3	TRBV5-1	CASSLLFSTSYTDTQYF	TGTGCCAGCAGCCTACTATTTTCGACTAGTTACACAGATACGCAGTATTTT
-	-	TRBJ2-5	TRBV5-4	CASTPGGTGMETQYF	TGTGCCAGCACTCCGGGGGGGACAGGGATGGAGACCCAGTACTTC
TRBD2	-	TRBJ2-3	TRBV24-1	CATSDYLAGKTDTQYF	TGTGCCACCAGTGATTACTTAGCGGGGAAGACAGATACGCAGTATTTT
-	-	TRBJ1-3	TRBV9	CASSSDGGSSGNTIYF	TGTGCCAGCAGTTCTGACGGGGGGAGCTCTGGAAACACCATATATTTT
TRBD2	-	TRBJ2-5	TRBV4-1	CASSQEGLAAETQYF	TGCGCCAGCAGCCAAGAGGGACTAGCGGCCGAGACCCAGTACTTC
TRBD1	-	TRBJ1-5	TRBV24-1	CATSTGEYSNQPQHF	TGTGCCACCTCTACAGGGGAATATAGCAATCAGCCCCAGCATTTT
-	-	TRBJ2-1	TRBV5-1	CASSLGIDRYNEQFF	TGCGCCAGCAGCTTGGGGATCGACAGATACAATGAGCAGTTCTTC
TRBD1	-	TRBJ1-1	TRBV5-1	CASSSEGARLGGSDTEAFF	TGTGCCAGCAGCTCCGAGGGGGCGCGGCTCGGGGGATCTGACACTGAAGCTTTCTTT
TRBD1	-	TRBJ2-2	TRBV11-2	CASRQIRQGLNTGELFF	TGTGCCAGCAGGCAAATTCGACAGGGCCTGAACACCGGGGAGCTGTTTTTT
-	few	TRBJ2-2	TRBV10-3	CAIRETDTGELFF	TGTGCCATCAGGGAGACAGACACCGGGGAGCTGTTTTTT
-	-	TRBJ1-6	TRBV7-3	CASSRGSNSPLHF	TGTGCCAGCAGTCGAGGATCTAATTCACCCCTCCACTTT
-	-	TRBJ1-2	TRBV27	CASSLNPGVWGYTF	TGTGCCAGCAGTTTAAATCCAGGGGTATGGGGCTACACCTTC
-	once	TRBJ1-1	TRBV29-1	CSVESAPNTEAFF	TGCAGCGTTGAAAGCGCTCCCAACACTGAAGCTTTCTTT
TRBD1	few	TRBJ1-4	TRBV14	CASSLAGTGGEKLFF	TGTGCCAGCAGCCTCGCGGGGACAGGGGGCGAAAAACTGTTTTTT
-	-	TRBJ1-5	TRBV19	CASRPAGVGNQPQHF	TGTGCCAGTAGACCGGCAGGGGTCGGCAATCAGCCCCAGCATTTT
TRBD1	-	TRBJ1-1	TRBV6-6	CASSFDRAATEAFF	TGTGCCAGCAGCTTCGACAGGGCGGCCACTGAAGCTTTCTTT
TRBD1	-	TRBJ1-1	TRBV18	CASSMGTGDPAEAFF	TGTGCCAGCTCAATGGGGACAGGGGATCCCGCTGAAGCTTTCTTT
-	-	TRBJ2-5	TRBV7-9	CASSLWTGGGETQYF	TGTGCCAGCAGCTTGTGGACTGGCGGCGGTGAGACCCAGTACTTC
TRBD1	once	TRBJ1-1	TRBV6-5	CASRQTGQAFF	TGTGCCAGCAGACAGACAGGGCAAGCTTTCTTT
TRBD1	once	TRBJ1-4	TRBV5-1	CASSFGAWTGHLFF	TGCGCCAGCAGCTTCGGGGCTTGGACAGGGCACCTTTTTTTT
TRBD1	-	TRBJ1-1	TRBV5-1	CASSLYRGGTEAFF	TGCGCCAGCAGCTTGTACAGGGGTGGAACTGAAGCTTTCTTT
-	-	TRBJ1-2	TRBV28	CASRADGGYGYTF	TGTGCCAGCAGGGCGGACGGGGGCTATGGCTACACCTTC
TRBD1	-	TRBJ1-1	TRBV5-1	CASSLAVGQGSLAFF	TGTGCCAGCAGCTTGGCTGTGGGACAGGGATCTCTGGCTTTCTTT
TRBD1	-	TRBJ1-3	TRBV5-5	CASSFRGLSGNTIYF	TGTGCCAGCAGTTTTAGGGGGCTCTCTGGAAACACCATATATTTT
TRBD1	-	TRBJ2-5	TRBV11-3	CASSLGQRETQYF	TGTGCCAGCAGCCTGGGACAGCGAGAGACCCAGTACTTC
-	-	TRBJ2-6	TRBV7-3	CASSLAGTTTGANVLTF	TGTGCCAGCAGCTTAGCGGGAACAACCACTGGGGCCAACGTCCTGACTTTC
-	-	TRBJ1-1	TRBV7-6	CASSPREGNAEAFF	TGTGCCAGCAGCCCCAGGGAGGGGAATGCTGAAGCTTTCTTT
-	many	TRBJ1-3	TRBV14	CASSQGGHSGNTIYF	TGTGCCAGCAGCCAAGGGGGGCACTCTGGAAACACCATATATTTT
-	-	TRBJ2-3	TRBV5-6	CASSLRVVTDTQYF	TGTGCCAGCAGCTTACGGGTAGTTACAGATACGCAGTATTTT
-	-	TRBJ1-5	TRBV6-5	CASRAEGNQPQHF	TGTGCCAGCCGGGCGGAGGGCAATCAGCCCCAGCATTTT
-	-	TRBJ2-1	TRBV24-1	CATNSGREQFF	TGTGCCACCAACTCCGGTCGAGAGCAGTTCTTC
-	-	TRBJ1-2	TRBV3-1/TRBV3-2	CASRPTGRYGYTF	TGTGCCAGCAGACCGACAGGCCGCTATGGCTACACCTTC
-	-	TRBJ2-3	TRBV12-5	CASGLGQGYADTQYF	TGTGCTAGTGGTTTGGGCCAGGGGTACGCAGATACGCAGTATTTT
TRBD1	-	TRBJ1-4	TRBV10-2	CASGSDRVRDEKLFF	TGCGCCAGCGGCTCAGACAGGGTTCGGGATGAAAAACTGTTTTTT
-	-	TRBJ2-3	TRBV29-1	CSARTASDTQYF	TGCAGCGCCAGGACAGCCTCAGATACGCAGTATTTT
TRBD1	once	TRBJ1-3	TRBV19	CASTTTGNGNTIYF	TGTGCCAGTACCACGACAGGGAACGGAAACACCATATATTTT
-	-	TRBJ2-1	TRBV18	CASSPALPGNEQFF	TGTGCCAGCTCCCCCGCCCTCCCGGGGAATGAGCAGTTCTTC
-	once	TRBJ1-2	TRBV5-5	CASSLGYLGAYGYTF	TGTGCCAGCAGCTTGGGATATCTGGGGGCCTATGGCTACACCTTC
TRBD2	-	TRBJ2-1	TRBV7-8	CASSAAGGAHNEQFF	TGTGCCAGCTCCGCCGCGGGGGGTGCTCACAATGAGCAGTTCTTC
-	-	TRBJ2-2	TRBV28	CASSLVTGIVTGELFF	TGTGCCAGCAGTTTAGTTACAGGGATAGTTACCGGGGAGCTGTTTTTT
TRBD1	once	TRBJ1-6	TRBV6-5	CASSSGGQGLSPLHF	TGTGCCAGCAGTTCGGGGGGACAGGGGCTTTCACCCCTCCACTTT
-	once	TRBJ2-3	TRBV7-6	CASSLGLGGPDTQYF	TGTGCCAGCAGCTTAGGCCTCGGAGGGCCAGATACGCAGTATTTT